The 15 T cell receptor beta chains below come from one sample, sequenced in a study of blood T cell repertoires in COVID-19. Profiling relied on immunoSEQ multiplex PCR, and the TCRdb table lists in-frame clones only, not all of them. The sample holds 150,000 to 200,000 clones, approximately 86% seen once. The sequenced material came from peripheral blood. The source is a woman over 75 in a cohort sampled during active or convalescent COVID-19.

V gene TRBV11-2 combines with J gene TRBJ2-3; weak D call: TRBD1 (5 bases). The CDR3 contains 14 residues. CDR1 and CDR2 (germline): SGHAT, FQNNGV. Trimming removed 3 bases at V and 2 bases at J, with 9 bases between. CDR3 nucleotide sequence: TGTGCCAGCAGCTTTGGGGCATTCACAGATACGCAGTATTTT. Encoded protein: CASSFGAFTDTQYF.

V and J are TRBV12-5 and TRBJ2-1; D possibly corresponds to TRBD1 (5 bases). Germline V gene sequence: CDR1 LGHNT, CDR2 FRNRAP. V was pared by 2 bases and J by 3 bases, with 11 bases between. The CDR3 extends over 15 amino acids. The CDR3 sequence: CASGLLQGYYNEQFF. The CDR3 nucleotides are TGTGCTAGTGGTTTGCTCCAGGGTTACTACAATGAGCAGTTCTTC.

The chain couples TRBV11-3 to TRBJ1-1, with TRBD1 as a possible D gene (5 bases). Per germline, CDR1 SGHNT and CDR2 YENEEA. The CDR3 sequence is 14 residues long. V lost 5 bases to trimming and J lost 3 bases, with 13 bases between them. CDR3 in amino acids: CASSPGGGDTEAFF. CDR3 DNA: TGTGCCAGCAGCCCGGGGGGAGGGGACACTGAAGCTTTCTTT.

This clone was seen a single time. The chain carries TRBV5-6 and TRBJ2-3; no clear D gene. The germline gives CDR1 SGHDT, CDR2 YYEEEE. V was pared by 0 bases and J by 0 bases, with 8 bases between. The CDR3 is 15 amino acids. This CDR3 is CASSLGATSTDTQYF. CDR3 coding DNA: TGTGCCAGCAGCTTGGGCGCCACTAGCACAGATACGCAGTATTTT.

About this clone itself: Compared with germline, one end of the junction differs, possibly owing to a read error. The chain is built from TRBV7-7 and TRBJ2-2; 7 bases agree with TRBD2. Germline V gene lookup returns CDR1 SSHAT and CDR2 FNYEAQ (reference sequence). This CDR3 region has 16 residues. The CDR3 protein is CASSLAWGGNTGELFF. The CDR3 DNA sequence: TGTGCTAGCAGCTTAGCCTGGGGGGGAAACACCGGGGAGCTGTTTTTT.

CDR3 amino acids: CASSPTGTPEAFF. CDR3 DNA sequence: TGTGCCAGCTCCCCGACAGGGACCCCTGAAGCTTTCTTT. The chain couples TRBV18 to TRBJ1-1; TRBD1 aligns across 7 bases. The CDR3 is made up of 13 amino acids. From germline, CDR1 is KGHSH and CDR2 LQKENI. Germline trimming cut 6 bases from V and 6 bases from J; bases unmatched to any gene: 7.

The chain has TRBV19 and TRBJ1-5, with TRBD1 matching 7 bases. V was clipped by 3 bases and J by 0 bases; unmatched bases: 11. The V gene's germline CDR1 is LNHDA and CDR2 SQIVND (reference sequence). The CDR3 length is 18 residues. The CDR3 region has the DNA TGTGCCAGTAGTATCCCCAGGGGGGCTCTTTTTAGCAATCAGCCCCAGCATTTT. Protein product: CASSIPRGALFSNQPQHF.

The V gene is TRBV11-2, the J gene TRBJ2-3; 7 bases fit TRBD2. The germline CDR1 and CDR2 sequences are SGHAT and FQNNGV. The CDR3 contains 17 residues. Trimming cost V 5 bases and J 4 bases; bases outside gene matches: 15. Written as DNA, the CDR3 is TGTGCCAGCAGCCCGGGGGATAGCGGGTTCATCGCAGATACGCAGTATTTT. Translation: CASSPGDSGFIADTQYF.

The chain links TRBV18 to TRBJ1-2, with TRBD1 matching over 8 bases. The V gene's germline CDR1 is KGHSH and CDR2 LQKENI. The ends lost 3 bases at V and 3 bases at J; junction bases unmatched: 6. The length of the CDR3 is 15 residues. CDR3 sequence (DNA): TGTGCCAGCTCACCGCGACAGGGGTCGGACTATGGCTACACCTTC. This encodes CASSPRQGSDYGYTF.

The chain combines TRBV11-3 with TRBJ2-7, with 10 bases lining up with TRBD1. Germline V gene lookup returns CDR1 SGHNT and CDR2 YENEEA. V was pared by 5 bases and J by 6 bases, with 7 bases of the junction left unmatched. The CDR3 length is 14 residues. The CDR3 sequence is CASSPRDRGSEQYF. CDR3 coding DNA: TGTGCCAGCAGCCCCCGGGACAGGGGAAGCGAGCAGTACTTC.

This clone was counted once. CDR3: CASSWLAPSTDTQYF. CDR3 sequence (DNA): TGCGCCAGCAGCTGGCTAGCGCCTAGCACAGATACGCAGTATTTT. The chain combines TRBV5-1 with TRBJ2-3; possible D gene TRBD2, 6 bases. The CDR3 runs to 15 residues. Per germline, CDR1 SGHRS and CDR2 YFSETQ. V lost 3 bases, J lost 0 bases, and 11 bases lay in between.

This sequence joins TRBV6-5 and TRBJ1-3, with TRBD1 as a possible D gene (5 bases). Deletions cut 7 bases from V and 4 bases from J, with 11 bases between. CDR3 length: 13 residues. Germline V gives CDR1 MNHEY, CDR2 SVGAGI. The CDR3 region has the DNA TGTGCCAGCAAGGGGCCCGGGGGAAACACCATATATTTT. As protein: CASKGPGGNTIYF.

The J gene is TRBJ2-5, the V gene TRBV6-2 or TRBV6-3, with 8 bases that match TRBD1. The junction had 7 bases not matched to a gene; V was cut back by 4 bases and J by 3 bases. The CDR3 covers 15 residues. Germline assignment: CDR1 MNHEY and CDR2 SVGEGT. The chain's CDR3 is CASSWSPTGEETQYF. CDR3 bases: TGTGCCAGCAGTTGGAGCCCGACAGGGGAAGAGACCCAGTACTTC.

V gene TRBV6-5 combines with J gene TRBJ2-1; the match to TRBD2 covers 9 bases. Germline trimming cut 6 bases from V and 2 bases from J; bases unmatched to any gene: 5. The CDR3 is 15 amino acids. The V gene's germline CDR1 is MNHEY and CDR2 SVGAGI. The CDR3 loop is CASSRGGGTYNEQFF. The CDR3 DNA is TGTGCCAGCAGCCGCGGGGGGGGAACCTACAATGAGCAGTTCTTC.

V gene TRBV6-4 combines with J gene TRBJ1-5, with D unresolved. Germline values: CDR1 MRHNA, CDR2 SNTAGT. V was cut by 2 bases and J by 0 bases, with 8 bases left in between. The CDR3 has 15 amino acids. CDR3 loop: CASSDAPGSNQPQHF. The CDR3 bases are TGTGCCAGCAGTGACGCCCCGGGTAGCAATCAGCCCCAGCATTTT.